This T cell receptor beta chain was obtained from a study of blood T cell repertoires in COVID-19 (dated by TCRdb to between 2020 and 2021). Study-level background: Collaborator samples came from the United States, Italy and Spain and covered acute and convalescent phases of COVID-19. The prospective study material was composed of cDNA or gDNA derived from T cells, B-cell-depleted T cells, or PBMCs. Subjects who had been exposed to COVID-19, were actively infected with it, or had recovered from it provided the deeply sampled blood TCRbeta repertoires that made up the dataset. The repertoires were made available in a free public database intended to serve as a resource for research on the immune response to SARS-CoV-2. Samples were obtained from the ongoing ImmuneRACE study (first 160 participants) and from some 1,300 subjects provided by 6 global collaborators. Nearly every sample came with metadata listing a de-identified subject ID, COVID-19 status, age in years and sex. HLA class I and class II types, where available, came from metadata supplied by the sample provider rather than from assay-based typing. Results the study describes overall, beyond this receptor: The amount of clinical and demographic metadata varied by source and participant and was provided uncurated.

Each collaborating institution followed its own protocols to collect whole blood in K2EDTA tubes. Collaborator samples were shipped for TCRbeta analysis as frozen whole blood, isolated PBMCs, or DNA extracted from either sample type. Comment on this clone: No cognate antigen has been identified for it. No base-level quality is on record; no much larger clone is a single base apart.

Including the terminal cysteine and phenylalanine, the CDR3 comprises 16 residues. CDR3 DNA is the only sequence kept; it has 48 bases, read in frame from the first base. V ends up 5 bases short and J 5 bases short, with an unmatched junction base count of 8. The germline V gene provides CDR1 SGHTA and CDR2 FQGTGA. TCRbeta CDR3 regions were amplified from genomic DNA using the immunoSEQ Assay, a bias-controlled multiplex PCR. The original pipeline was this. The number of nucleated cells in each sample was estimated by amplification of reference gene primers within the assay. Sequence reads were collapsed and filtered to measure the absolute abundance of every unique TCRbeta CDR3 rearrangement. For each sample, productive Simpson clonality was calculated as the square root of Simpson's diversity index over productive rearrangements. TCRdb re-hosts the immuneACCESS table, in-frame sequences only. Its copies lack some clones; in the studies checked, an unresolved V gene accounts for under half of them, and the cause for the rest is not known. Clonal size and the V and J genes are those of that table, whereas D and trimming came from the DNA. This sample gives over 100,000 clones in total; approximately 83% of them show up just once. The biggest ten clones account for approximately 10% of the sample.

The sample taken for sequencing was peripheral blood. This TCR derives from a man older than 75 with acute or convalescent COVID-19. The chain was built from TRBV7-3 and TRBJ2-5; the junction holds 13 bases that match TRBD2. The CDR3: CASSPSTSGGRETQYF. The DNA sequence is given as TGTGCCAGCAGCCCCTCGACTAGCGGGGGGCGGGAGACCCAGTACTTC. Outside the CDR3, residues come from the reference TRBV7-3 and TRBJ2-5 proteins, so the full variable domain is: GAGVSQTPSNKVTEKGKYVELRCDPISGHTALYWYRQSLGQGPEFLIYFQGTGAADDSGLPNDRFFAVRPEGSVSTLKIQRTERGDSAVYLCASSPSTSGGRETQYFGPGTRLLVL.